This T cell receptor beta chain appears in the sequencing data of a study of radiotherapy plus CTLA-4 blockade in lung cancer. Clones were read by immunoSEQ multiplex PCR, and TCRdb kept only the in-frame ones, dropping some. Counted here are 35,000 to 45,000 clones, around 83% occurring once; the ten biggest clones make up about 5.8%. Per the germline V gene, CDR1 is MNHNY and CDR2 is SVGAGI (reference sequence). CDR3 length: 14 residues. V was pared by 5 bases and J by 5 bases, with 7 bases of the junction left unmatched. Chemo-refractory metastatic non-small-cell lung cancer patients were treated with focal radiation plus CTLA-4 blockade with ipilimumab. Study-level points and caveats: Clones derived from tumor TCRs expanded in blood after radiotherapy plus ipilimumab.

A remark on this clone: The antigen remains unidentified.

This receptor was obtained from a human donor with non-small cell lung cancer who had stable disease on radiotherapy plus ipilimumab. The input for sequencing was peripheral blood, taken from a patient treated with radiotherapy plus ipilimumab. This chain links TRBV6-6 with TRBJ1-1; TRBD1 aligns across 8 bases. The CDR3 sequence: CASSPQGAYTEAFF. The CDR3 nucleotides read TGTGCCAGCAGTCCCCAGGGGGCTTATACTGAAGCTTTCTTT.